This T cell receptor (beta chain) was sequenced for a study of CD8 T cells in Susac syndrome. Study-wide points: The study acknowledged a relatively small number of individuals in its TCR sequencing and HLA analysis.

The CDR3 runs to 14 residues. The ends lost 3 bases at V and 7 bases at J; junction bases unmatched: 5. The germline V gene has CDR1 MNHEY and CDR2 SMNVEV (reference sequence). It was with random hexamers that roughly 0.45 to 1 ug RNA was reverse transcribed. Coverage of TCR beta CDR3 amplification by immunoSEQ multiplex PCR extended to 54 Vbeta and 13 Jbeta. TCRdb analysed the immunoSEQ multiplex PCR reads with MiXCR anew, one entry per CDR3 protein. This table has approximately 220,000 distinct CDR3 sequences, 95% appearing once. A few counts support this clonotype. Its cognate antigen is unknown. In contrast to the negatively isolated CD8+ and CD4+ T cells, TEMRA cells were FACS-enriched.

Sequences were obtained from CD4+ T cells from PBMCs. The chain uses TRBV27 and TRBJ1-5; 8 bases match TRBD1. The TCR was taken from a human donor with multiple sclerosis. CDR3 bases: TGTGCCAGCAGTTTTACAGGGGGAGGACAGCCCCAGCATTTT. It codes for CASSFTGGGQPQHF.